These 25 T cell receptor beta chains originate from one sample sequenced in a study of shared clonotypes between healthy human individuals. Method: immunoSEQ multiplex PCR; TCRdb's copy keeps in-frame clones and lacks some. The data show around 990,000 clones, with approximately 75% seen just once and almost 0.9% held by the top ten. The sample taken for sequencing was memory CD4+ T cells from PBMCs. Stated subset: CD45RA-negative fraction. Receptor source: a man aged 18 to 30 in good health. Some clones in this sample may be carry-over from other donors' samples.

This sequence joins TRBV5-1 and TRBJ1-2; D gene ambiguous. V lost 0 bases and J 8 bases, leaving 8 bases between the germline ends. The CDR3 sequence is 12 residues long. Per germline, CDR1 SGHRS and CDR2 YFSETQ. CDR3 sequence (DNA): TGCGCCAGCAGCTTGGATTATCCAGGCTACACCTTC. Its translation: CASSLDYPGYTF.

This chain uses TRBV5-4 with TRBJ1-1; TRBD1 matches at 10 bases. The V segment lost 4 bases and the J segment 3 bases; nucleotides outside the gene matches: 3. This CDR3 is 14 amino acids long. Per germline, CDR1 SGHNT and CDR2 YYREEE (reference sequence). Here the CDR3 DNA reads TGTGCCAGCAGCACGGACAGGGGGGACACTGAAGCTTTCTTT. Protein product: CASSTDRGDTEAFF.

In DNA, the CDR3 is TGCAGCGTCCTCCCATTGCGGGAGGTGAATGAGCAGTTCTTC. Its translation is CSVLPLREVNEQFF. This chain joins TRBV29-1 and TRBJ2-1, with 8 bases aligning to TRBD2. V gave up 6 bases and J gave up 7 bases; unmatched junction bases: 11. The germline CDR1 and CDR2 sequences are SQVTM and ANQGSEA. There are 14 residues in the CDR3.

The chain uses TRBV30 and TRBJ2-7; weak D call: TRBD1 (5 bases). From germline, CDR1 is GTSNPN and CDR2 SVGIG (reference sequence). The V end was cut by 5 bases, the J end by 6 bases, with 14 bases between. This CDR3 comprises 12 residues. CDR3 region: CAWGQTNGEQYF. CDR3 nucleotides: TGTGCCTGGGGACAAACTAACGGCGAGCAGTACTTC.

This chain connects TRBV28 to TRBJ1-1, with a tentative D call TRBD1 (6 bases). The CDR3 is made up of 13 amino acids. Germline CDR1 reads MDHEN; CDR2 reads SYDVKM. V lost 8 bases and J 0 bases, leaving 10 bases between the germline ends. CDR3 loop: CASQGGLNTEAFF. The CDR3 nucleotides read TGTGCCAGCCAAGGGGGGTTGAACACTGAAGCTTTCTTT.

The rearrangement joins TRBV19 to TRBJ1-2, with 7 bases that match TRBD1. V shed 6 bases and J 4 bases; nucleotides not matched to a gene: 11. Germline V CDR1 and CDR2: LNHDA, SQIVND (reference sequence). This CDR3 spans 15 amino acids. CDR3 in DNA: TGTGCCAGTAGCCCTACAGGGGTTGAATCCTATGGCTACACCTTC. Translated, it gives CASSPTGVESYGYTF.

This chain joins TRBV5-1 and TRBJ2-1; TRBD1 is a possible D gene (6 bases). Trimming stripped 4 bases from V and 6 bases from J, with 14 bases between. The germline V gene has CDR1 SGHRS and CDR2 YFSETQ. This CDR3 comprises 14 residues. The DNA for the CDR3 is TGCGCCAGCAGCCGAAACGCACAGGGCAATGAGCAGTTCTTC. Encoded protein: CASSRNAQGNEQFF.

V usage is TRBV28 and J usage is TRBJ2-1; 12 bases are a match to TRBD2. J was trimmed by 9 bases and V by 5 bases; bases with no gene match: 5. Germline CDR1 reads MDHEN; CDR2 reads SYDVKM. This CDR3 is built from 14 residues. The CDR3 nucleotides read TGTGCCAGCAGTGACGGACTAGCGGGACTTGAGCAGTTCTTC. Amino acids: CASSDGLAGLEQFF.

The rearrangement joins TRBV5-4 to TRBJ1-1; D may be TRBD1 (5 bases). The CDR3 is 15 amino acids. Germline V gene lookup returns CDR1 SGHNT and CDR2 YYREEE (reference sequence). Trimming pared 1 base from V and 0 bases from J, leaving 10 bases between. CDR3 loop: CASSLRQGVNTEAFF. Here the CDR3 DNA reads TGTGCCAGCAGCTTGCGTCAGGGTGTGAACACTGAAGCTTTCTTT.

The chain is built from TRBV7-2 and TRBJ2-2; D unclear. Germline V gene data show CDR1 as SGHTA and CDR2 as FQGNSA. V dropped 8 bases and J dropped 0 bases, with 7 bases sitting between them. The CDR3 is made up of 13 amino acids. CDR3 amino acids: CASGVPNTGELFF. DNA of the CDR3: TGTGCCAGCGGTGTCCCGAACACCGGGGAGCTGTTTTTT. The full variable domain, completed using reference TRBV7-2 and TRBJ2-2, is GAGVSQSPSNKVTEKGKDVELRCDPISGHTALYWYRQSLGQGLEFLIYFQGNSAPDKSGLPSDRFSAERTGGSVSTLTIQRTQQEDSAVYLCASGVPNTGELFFGEGSRLTVL.

The chain is built from TRBV7-9 and TRBJ1-1; D might be TRBD1 (6 bases). The V gene lost 2 bases and the J gene lost 11 bases, with 15 bases spanning the gap. The CDR3 runs to 13 residues. The germline V gene has CDR1 SEHNR and CDR2 FQNEAQ (reference sequence). The CDR3 DNA follows: TGTGCCAGCAGCTTAACAGGGCCCCTTGGCGCTTTCTTT. Protein product: CASSLTGPLGAFF. The entire variable domain, with the rest obtained from reference TRBV7-9 and TRBJ1-1, is as follows: DTGVSQNPRHKITKRGQNVTFRCDPISEHNRLYWYRQTLGQGPEFLTYFQNEAQLEKSRLLSDRFSAERPKGSFSTLEIQRTEQGDSAMYLCASSLTGPLGAFFGQGTRLTVV.

The chain's CDR3 is CASSQGAQQGAYGNTIYF. The CDR3 bases are TGCGCCAGCAGCCAAGGGGCGCAACAGGGGGCATATGGAAACACCATATATTTT. This chain connects TRBV4-1 to TRBJ1-3; 9 bases match TRBD1. V lost 1 base to trimming and J lost 3 bases; unmatched junction nucleotides: 10. Germline V gives CDR1 MGHRA, CDR2 YSYEKL. The CDR3 runs to 18 residues.

V usage is TRBV5-1 and J usage is TRBJ2-7; D not resolved. V was shortened by 0 bases and J by 6 bases, with 10 bases between the two germline ends. This CDR3 has 13 residues. Germline V gene sequence: CDR1 SGHRS, CDR2 YFSETQ. The CDR3 spells CASSLVPTVEQYF. Here the CDR3 DNA reads TGCGCCAGCAGCTTGGTTCCAACGGTCGAGCAGTACTTC.

The V call is TRBV19, the J call TRBJ1-3, with D tentatively TRBD1 (5 bases). This CDR3 contains 11 residues. Deletions cut 10 bases from V and 3 bases from J, with 7 bases between. Germline V CDR1 and CDR2: LNHDA, SQIVND (reference sequence). DNA for the CDR3: TGTGCCACCAGGGTTGGAAACACCATATATTTT. Its translation: CATRVGNTIYF.

The chain uses TRBV6-4 and TRBJ2-3, with D hard to call. CDR1 MRHNA and CDR2 SNTAGT come from the germline V gene. V shed 2 bases and J shed 1 base, with 4 bases lying between them. The CDR3 is 13 amino acids. CDR3 region: CASSDGRTDTQYF. In DNA form, the CDR3 reads TGTGCCAGCAGTGACGGCCGCACAGATACGCAGTATTTT.

This chain connects TRBV9 to TRBJ1-4; D is undetermined. The V gene's germline CDR1 is SGDLS and CDR2 YYNGEE. This CDR3 is built from 15 residues. V was clipped by 0 bases and J by 8 bases, with 14 bases between them. The CDR3, as DNA: TGTGCCAGCAGCGTAGCTACACCGAGTGGCGAAAAACTGTTTTTT. Its protein is CASSVATPSGEKLFF.

The V gene is TRBV2, the J gene TRBJ2-1, with 10 positions matching TRBD2. This CDR3 has 12 amino acids. Trimming cost V 6 bases and J 15 bases; bases outside gene matches: 8. CDR1 SNHLY and CDR2 FYNNEI come from the germline V gene. The CDR3 sequence: CASREREGVSFF. DNA for the CDR3: TGTGCCAGCAGGGAGCGGGAGGGTGTATCGTTCTTC.

This clone came up a few times. The sample has other DNA sequences that encode this CDR3 too. The chain uses TRBV11-2 and TRBJ1-1, with D unresolved. The V and J ends lost 3 bases and 1 base respectively, with 0 bases between them. This CDR3 contains 11 residues. Germline values: CDR1 SGHAT, CDR2 FQNNGV. This CDR3 is CASSLNTEAFF. The CDR3 bases are TGTGCCAGCAGCTTGAACACTGAAGCTTTCTTT.

There are a few counts of this clone. The rearrangement joins TRBV28 to TRBJ2-7; D unclear. There are 11 residues in the CDR3. With 1 base removed from V and 11 bases from J, the gap between germline ends came to 9 bases. Germline assignment: CDR1 MDHEN and CDR2 SYDVKM. CDR3 loop: CASSLLGAKYF. The CDR3 bases are TGTGCCAGCAGTTTATTGGGCGCAAAGTACTTC.

V gene TRBV5-1 combines with J gene TRBJ2-1; 9 nucleotides line up with TRBD1. This CDR3 is built from 17 residues. Germline V CDR1 and CDR2: SGHRS, YFSETQ. The V segment lost 4 bases and the J segment 6 bases; nucleotides outside the gene matches: 14. The CDR3 loop is CASSKWGGDRVPNEQFF. In DNA form, the CDR3 reads TGCGCCAGCAGCAAATGGGGAGGGGACAGGGTTCCCAATGAGCAGTTCTTC.

A few counts support this clone. The rearrangement links TRBV7-2 to TRBJ2-7, with a possible D match to TRBD1 (5 bases). Germline CDR1 and CDR2: SGHTA and FQGNSA. Between the trimmed V and J ends, which lost 4 bases and 6 bases, there was a span of 13 bases. CDR3 size: 13 residues. The CDR3 DNA reads TGTGCCAGCAGCTCCTGGGGCCCCAGCGAGCAGTACTTC. This sequence encodes CASSSWGPSEQYF.

This clone was found once. The rearrangement uses TRBV6-1 and TRBJ1-5; D remains unclear. Germline V CDR1 and CDR2: MNHNS, SASEGT. Trimming removed 3 bases at V and 7 bases at J, with 10 bases between. CDR3 length: 13 amino acids. CDR3 DNA sequence: TGTGCCAGCAGTGACAGGTGGGAACAGCCCCAGCATTTT. Its protein product is CASSDRWEQPQHF.

The rearrangement links TRBV7-2 to TRBJ1-3; D is ambiguous. Per the germline V gene, CDR1 is SGHTA and CDR2 is FQGNSA. The CDR3 covers 15 residues. V dropped 2 bases and J dropped 0 bases, with 8 bases sitting between them. CDR3: CASSLYQYSGNTIYF. CDR3 bases: TGTGCCAGCAGCTTATACCAGTACTCTGGAAACACCATATATTTT. The full variable domain, rest sourced from reference TRBV7-2 and TRBJ1-3, is GAGVSQSPSNKVTEKGKDVELRCDPISGHTALYWYRQSLGQGLEFLIYFQGNSAPDKSGLPSDRFSAERTGGSVSTLTIQRTQQEDSAVYLCASSLYQYSGNTIYFGEGSWLTVV.

This chain uses TRBV28 with TRBJ2-5, with D perhaps TRBD1 (5 bases). Germline values: CDR1 MDHEN, CDR2 SYDVKM. V lost 3 bases, J lost 4 bases, and 24 bases lay in between. This CDR3 spans 18 amino acids. The CDR3 coding sequence is TGTGCCAGCAGTTTTCTACTTCAGGATGGCAGGGCCAGAGAGACCCAGTACTTC. Residues: CASSFLLQDGRARETQYF.

The V gene is TRBV5-4, the J gene TRBJ2-1; 8 bases are shared with TRBD2. J gave up 8 bases and V 3 bases, and 10 bases lay outside the gene matches. The germline V gene encodes CDR1 SGHNT and CDR2 YYREEE (reference sequence). The CDR3 totals 15 residues. CDR3 region: CASSSLGLGNDEQFF. The DNA for the CDR3 is TGTGCCAGCAGCTCCCTGGGACTAGGTAACGATGAGCAGTTCTTC.